This TCR beta chain was sequenced for a study of T-cell reconstitution after alpha-beta-depleted transplantation in children. A library of TCRbeta sequences, prepared with unique molecular identifiers, was generated. TCRdb re-called the PCR reads through MiXCR, storing one row per CDR3 protein. The sample holds about 360,000 distinct CDR3 sequences, 10% to 15% seen once. Germline V gives CDR1 DFQATT, CDR2 SNEGSKA (reference sequence). Trimming took 3 bases from V and 8 from J; bases not matched to a gene: 6. CDR3 length: 14 amino acids. The source of this sequence is a human donor who donated a stem cell graft to a child with Fanconi anemia. Sequenced here: PBMCs, sampled from the stem cell graft. The genes are TRBV20-1 and TRBJ2-1, with 11 nucleotides matching TRBD2. The CDR3 loop is CSARVASGGYEQFF. CDR3 coding DNA: TGCAGTGCTAGGGTGGCTAGCGGGGGGTATGAGCAGTTCTTC.